Listed here are 20 T cell receptor beta chains from one sample, sequenced in a study of cytomegalovirus exposure and HLA in healthy donors. PCR was performed using 60 Vbeta and 13 Jbeta primers. The data were produced by immunoSEQ multiplex PCR, yet TCRdb's version contains in-frame clones alone and is incomplete. The table for this sample gives 150,000 to 200,000 clones. Source material: PBMCs. The receptor set was obtained from a man younger than 40 in good health and CMV-seronegative.

V usage is TRBV11-2 and J usage is TRBJ2-7, with 7 bases that match TRBD1. The CDR3 spans 13 residues. V shed 5 bases and J 2 bases; nucleotides not matched to a gene: 3. CDR1 is SGHAT and CDR2 is FQNNGV in the germline V gene. The CDR3 reads CASSQGTAYEQYF. CDR3 coding DNA: TGTGCCAGCAGCCAAGGGACAGCCTACGAGCAGTACTTC.

J is TRBJ2-7 and V is TRBV7-2, with 11 bases matching TRBD2. This CDR3 spans 17 amino acids. Germline-derived CDR1 and CDR2 are SGHTA and FQGNSA. Trimming at V came to 5 bases and at J to 0 bases, leaving 9 bases not matched to a gene. The CDR3 DNA is TGTGCCAGCAGCCCCGAGGGACTAGCGGCTCCCTCCTACGAGCAGTACTTC. This sequence encodes CASSPEGLAAPSYEQYF.

The V gene is TRBV29-1, the J gene TRBJ2-7; TRBD2 agrees at 9 bases. The CDR3 is 12 residues long. From germline, CDR1 is SQVTM and CDR2 ANQGSEA. The trim removed 6 bases at V and 6 bases at J, leaving 6 bases unmatched. In DNA form, the CDR3 reads TGCAGCGTCGGGACTAGCTTCAGCGAGCAGTACTTC. Protein product: CSVGTSFSEQYF.

This chain links TRBV5-6 with TRBJ1-1; 7 bases agree with TRBD1. Per germline, CDR1 SGHDT and CDR2 YYEEEE. The CDR3 runs to 13 residues. Losses at the gene ends were 4 bases for V and 1 base for J; bases not matched to a gene: 1. CDR3 loop: CASSHRGNTEAFF. For the CDR3, the DNA is TGTGCCAGCAGCCACAGGGGGAACACTGAAGCTTTCTTT.

The gene calls are TRBV5-1 and TRBJ2-5, with D possibly TRBD2 on 7 matching bases. The ends were cut back, 0 bases at V and 1 base at J, with 22 bases in the middle. Germline CDR1 SGHRS, CDR2 YFSETQ. This CDR3 comprises 19 residues. CDR3 sequence reads: CASSLGAASGGDIQETQYF. The DNA of the CDR3 is TGCGCCAGCAGCTTGGGGGCGGCAAGTGGGGGGGACATCCAAGAGACCCAGTACTTC.

The chain employs TRBV2 and TRBJ2-3, with 7 bases that match TRBD2. V dropped 7 bases and J dropped 5; count of bases not matched to a gene: 15. CDR1 and CDR2 from the germline V gene are SNHLY and FYNNEI. The CDR3 covers 16 residues. The CDR3 DNA follows: TGTGCCAGCATGACTCGACAGCTAGCGGCTGTAGATACGCAGTATTTT. Translated: CASMTRQLAAVDTQYF. The whole variable domain, filled in from reference TRBV2 and TRBJ2-3, reads EPEVTQTPSHQVTQMGQEVILRCVPISNHLYFYWYRQILGQKVEFLVSFYNNEISEKSEIFDDQFSVERPDGSNFTLKIRSTKLEDSAMYFCASMTRQLAAVDTQYFGPGTRLTVL.

The V call is TRBV6-6, the J call TRBJ1-2; D remains ambiguous. Germline assignment: CDR1 MNHNY and CDR2 SVGAGI (reference sequence). The V end lost 4 bases, the J end lost 3 bases, and 12 bases lay between the germline ends. CDR3 size: 14 residues. The CDR3 is CASSSAGSDYGYTF. The DNA of the CDR3 is TGTGCCAGCAGTTCGGCAGGAAGTGACTATGGCTACACCTTC.

This rearrangement joins TRBV14 to TRBJ2-3, with 7 bases matching TRBD2. Trimming removed 0 bases from V and 5 bases from J; junction bases left unmatched: 14. Germline CDR1 reads SGHDN; CDR2 reads FVKESK. The CDR3 totals 18 residues. CDR3: CASSQEGPVVGRLDTQYF. Written as DNA, the CDR3 is TGTGCCAGCAGCCAAGAGGGGCCGGTAGTCGGGAGGCTAGATACGCAGTATTTT.

V gene TRBV2 combines with J gene TRBJ2-6; D possibly corresponds to TRBD2 (5 bases). Trimming took 10 bases from V and 2 from J, leaving 15 bases between them. The CDR3 totals 15 residues. Looked up from germline, CDR1 is SNHLY and CDR2 is FYNNEI. Written as DNA, the CDR3 is TGTGCCACCCAACTAGGGCCTCCTGGGGCCAACGTCCTGACTTTC. As protein: CATQLGPPGANVLTF. Full variable domain (outside the CDR3, taken from reference TRBV2 and TRBJ2-6): EPEVTQTPSHQVTQMGQEVILRCVPISNHLYFYWYRQILGQKVEFLVSFYNNEISEKSEIFDDQFSVERPDGSNFTLKIRSTKLEDSAMYFCATQLGPPGANVLTFGAGSRLTVL.

V usage is TRBV27 and J usage is TRBJ2-2; 7 nucleotides align to TRBD2. Trimming cost V 2 bases and J 7 bases; bases outside gene matches: 7. Germline CDR1 reads MNHEY; CDR2 reads SMNVEV (reference sequence). CDR3 size: 15 residues. For the CDR3, the DNA is TGTGCCAGCAGTTTACTAGCGGAAGGAATCGGGGAGCTGTTTTTT. Protein product: CASSLLAEGIGELFF.

V is TRBV6-5 and J is TRBJ2-5; 9 positions agree with TRBD1. The J call may be wrong; the DNA end is better matched by TRBJ2-7. Per the germline V gene, CDR1 is MNHEY and CDR2 is SVGAGI. The CDR3 length is 14 residues. The CDR3 protein is CASSRDREGYEQYF. CDR3 in DNA: TGTGCCAGCAGCCGGGACAGGGAGGGCTACGAGCAGTACTTC.

The chain couples TRBV4-3 to TRBJ2-2; D gene ambiguous. Germline values: CDR1 LGHNA, CDR2 YSLEER. With 0 bases removed from V and 7 bases from J, the gap between germline ends came to 9 bases. CDR3 length: 14 residues. The CDR3 reads CASSQEVVGGELFF. Here the CDR3 DNA reads TGCGCCAGCAGCCAAGAGGTCGTCGGCGGGGAGCTGTTTTTT.

V gene TRBV18 combines with J gene TRBJ2-4; possible D gene TRBD1, 6 bases. Trimming took 6 bases from V and 0 from J, leaving 12 bases between them. CDR1 KGHSH and CDR2 LQKENI come from the germline V gene. The CDR3 loop spans 15 amino acids. In DNA, the CDR3 is TGTGCCAGCTCCCGGGACACCCTAGCCAAAAACATTCAGTACTTC. Amino acid sequence: CASSRDTLAKNIQYF.

The rearrangement links TRBV4-2 to TRBJ2-1; 12 bases are a match to TRBD2. This CDR3 has 16 residues. Germline V gene data show CDR1 as LGHNA and CDR2 as YNFKEQ. The trim removed 3 bases at V and 8 bases at J, leaving 8 bases unmatched. The CDR3 bases are TGTGCCAGCAGCCAGGCTAGCGGGAGGGCCTCTTATGAGCAGTTCTTC. Encoded protein: CASSQASGRASYEQFF.

The CDR3 loop reads CASSLSPGTSNEQFF. The CDR3, as DNA: TGCGCCAGCAGCTTATCTCCCGGGACTAGCAATGAGCAGTTCTTC. This chain connects TRBV5-1 to TRBJ2-1; 8 bases line up with TRBD2. Germline V lookup: CDR1 SGHRS, CDR2 YFSETQ. V gave up 2 bases and J gave up 6 bases; unmatched junction bases: 7. CDR3 length: 15 residues.

DNA for the CDR3: TGTGCCAGCAGCCTGACAGGGCCTAGCTCCTACGAGCAGTACTTC. Its protein product is CASSLTGPSSYEQYF. The chain joins TRBV6-7 to TRBJ2-7, with 7 bases aligning to TRBD1. TRBV6-7 carries the ORF label, with uncertain function. The CDR3 runs to 15 residues. With 6 bases clipped from V and 0 bases from J, the junction kept 8 bases outside the gene matches.

As DNA, the CDR3 is TGTGCCAGCAGCCCGCCCTTTTCAGCCCAGGCTAACTATGGCTACACCTTC. Translating it yields CASSPPFSAQANYGYTF. This chain connects TRBV9 to TRBJ1-2; D unclear. Germline loops: CDR1 SGDLS, CDR2 YYNGEE. V was pared by 4 bases and J by 0 bases, with 19 bases between. This CDR3 has 17 residues.

V usage is TRBV6-1 and J usage is TRBJ1-5; D unclear. V was pared by 3 bases and J by 6 bases, with 6 bases between. Germline values: CDR1 MNHNS, CDR2 SASEGT. CDR3 length: 12 residues. CDR3 DNA sequence: TGTGCCAGCAGTGATGTTCGTCAGCCCCAGCATTTT. Translating it yields CASSDVRQPQHF.

The V call is TRBV10-1, the J call TRBJ1-1; D not certain. The germline gives CDR1 WNHNN, CDR2 SYGVQD (reference sequence). The CDR3 has 15 residues. V was clipped by 0 bases and J by 4 bases, with 12 bases between them. CDR3 region: CASSESAGWITEAFF. The CDR3, as DNA: TGCGCCAGCAGTGAGTCGGCAGGTTGGATCACTGAAGCTTTCTTT.

The chain uses TRBV15 and TRBJ2-1; 13 bases match TRBD2. The germline gives CDR1 LNHNV, CDR2 YYDKDF (reference sequence). The length of the CDR3 is 18 residues. The J segment lost 6 bases and the V segment lost 0 bases, leaving 8 bases of the junction unmatched. CDR3 sequence (DNA): TGTGCCACCAGCAGAGATAACCCGACTAGCGGGAGGATCAATGAGCAGTTCTTC. It translates to CATSRDNPTSGRINEQFF.